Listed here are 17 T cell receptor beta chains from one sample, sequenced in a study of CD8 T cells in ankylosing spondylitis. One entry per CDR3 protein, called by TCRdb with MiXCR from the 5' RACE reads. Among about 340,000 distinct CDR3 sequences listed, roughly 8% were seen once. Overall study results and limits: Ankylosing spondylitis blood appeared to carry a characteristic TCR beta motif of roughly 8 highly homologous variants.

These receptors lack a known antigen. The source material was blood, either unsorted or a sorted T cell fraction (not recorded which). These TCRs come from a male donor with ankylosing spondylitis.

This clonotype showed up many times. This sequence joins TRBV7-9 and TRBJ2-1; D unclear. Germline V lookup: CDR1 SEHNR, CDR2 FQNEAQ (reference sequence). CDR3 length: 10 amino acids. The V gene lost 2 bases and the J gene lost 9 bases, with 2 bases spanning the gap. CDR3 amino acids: CASSLLEQFF. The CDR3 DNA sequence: TGTGCCAGCAGCTTACTTGAGCAGTTCTTC.

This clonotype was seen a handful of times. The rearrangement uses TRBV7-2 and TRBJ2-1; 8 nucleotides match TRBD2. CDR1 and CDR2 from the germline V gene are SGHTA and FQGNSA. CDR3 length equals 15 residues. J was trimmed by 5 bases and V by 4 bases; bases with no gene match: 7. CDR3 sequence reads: CASSSAGTRHNEQFF. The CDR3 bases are TGTGCCAGCAGCTCCGCCGGGACTAGGCACAATGAGCAGTTCTTC.

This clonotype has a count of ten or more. The CDR3 reads CASRRQAENEQFF. CDR3 in DNA: TGCGCCAGCAGACGTCAGGCAGAAAATGAGCAGTTCTTC. This chain joins TRBV5-1 and TRBJ2-1; D call uncertain. Germline V gives CDR1 SGHRS, CDR2 YFSETQ. V gave up 5 bases and J gave up 7 bases, with 13 bases separating them. This CDR3 spans 13 amino acids.

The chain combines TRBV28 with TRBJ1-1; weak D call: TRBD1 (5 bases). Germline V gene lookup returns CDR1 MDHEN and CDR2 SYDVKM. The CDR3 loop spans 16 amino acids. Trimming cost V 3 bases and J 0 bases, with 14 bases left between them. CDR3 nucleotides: TGTGCCAGCAGTTTTTCCCGGGGCAGGGTGAACACTGAAGCTTTCTTT. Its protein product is CASSFSRGRVNTEAFF. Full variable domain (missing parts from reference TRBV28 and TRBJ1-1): DVKVTQSSRYLVKRTGEKVFLECVQDMDHENMFWYRQDPGLGLRLIYFSYDVKMKEKGDIPEGYSVSREKKERFSLILESASTNQTSMYLCASSFSRGRVNTEAFFGQGTRLTVV.

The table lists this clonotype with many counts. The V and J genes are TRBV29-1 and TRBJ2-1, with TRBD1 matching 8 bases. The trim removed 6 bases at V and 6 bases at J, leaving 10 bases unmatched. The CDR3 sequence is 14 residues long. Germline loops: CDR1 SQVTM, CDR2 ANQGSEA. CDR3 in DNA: TGCAGCGTGGGTGACAGGGGCTTGGGCAATGAGCAGTTCTTC. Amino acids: CSVGDRGLGNEQFF.

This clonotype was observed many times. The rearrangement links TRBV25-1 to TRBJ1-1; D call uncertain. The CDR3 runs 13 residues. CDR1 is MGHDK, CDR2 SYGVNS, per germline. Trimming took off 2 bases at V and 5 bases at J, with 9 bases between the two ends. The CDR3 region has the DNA TGTGCCAGCAGTGAACTAAGGGAAACTGAAGCTTTCTTT. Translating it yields CASSELRETEAFF.

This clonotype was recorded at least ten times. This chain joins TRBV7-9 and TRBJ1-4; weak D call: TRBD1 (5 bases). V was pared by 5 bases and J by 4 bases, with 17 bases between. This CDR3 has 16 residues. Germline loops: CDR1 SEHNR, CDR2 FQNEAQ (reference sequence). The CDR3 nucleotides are TGTGCCAGCAGCGAGATTGTGAGGGGTTTTAATGAAAAACTGTTTTTT. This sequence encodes CASSEIVRGFNEKLFF.

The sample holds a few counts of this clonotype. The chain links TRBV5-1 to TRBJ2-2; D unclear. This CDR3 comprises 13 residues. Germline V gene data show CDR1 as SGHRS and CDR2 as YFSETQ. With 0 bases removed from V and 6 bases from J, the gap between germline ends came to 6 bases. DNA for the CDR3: TGCGCCAGCAGCTTGGCTGGGCCCGGGGAGCTGTTTTTT. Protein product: CASSLAGPGELFF.

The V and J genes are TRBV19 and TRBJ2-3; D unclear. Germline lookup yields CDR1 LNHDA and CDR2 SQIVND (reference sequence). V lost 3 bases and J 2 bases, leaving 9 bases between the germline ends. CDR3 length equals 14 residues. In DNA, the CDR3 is TGTGCCAGTAGTATTCAATTTCTCACAGATACGCAGTATTTT. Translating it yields CASSIQFLTDTQYF.

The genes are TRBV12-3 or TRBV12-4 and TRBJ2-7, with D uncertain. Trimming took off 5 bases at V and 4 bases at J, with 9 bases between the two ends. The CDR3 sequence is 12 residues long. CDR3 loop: CASSPTFYEQYF. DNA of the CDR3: TGTGCCAGCAGTCCGACTTTTTACGAGCAGTACTTC.

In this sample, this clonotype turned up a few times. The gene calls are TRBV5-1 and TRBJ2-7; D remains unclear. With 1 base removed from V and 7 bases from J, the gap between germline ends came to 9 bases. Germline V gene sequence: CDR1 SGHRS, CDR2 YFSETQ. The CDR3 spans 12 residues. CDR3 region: CASSLLGIEQYF. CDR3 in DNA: TGCGCCAGCAGCTTGTTAGGGATTGAGCAGTACTTC.

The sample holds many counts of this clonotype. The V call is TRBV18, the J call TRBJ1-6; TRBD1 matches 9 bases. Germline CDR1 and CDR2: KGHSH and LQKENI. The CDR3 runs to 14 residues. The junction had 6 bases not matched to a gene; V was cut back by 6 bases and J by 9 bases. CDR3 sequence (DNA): TGTGCCAGCTCGTGGGGACAGGGACGTTCACCCCTCCACTTT. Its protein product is CASSWGQGRSPLHF. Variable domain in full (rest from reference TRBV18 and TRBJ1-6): NAGVMQNPRHLVRRRGQEARLRCSPMKGHSHVYWYRQLPEEGLKFMVYLQKENIIDESGMPKERFSAEFPKEGPSILRIQQVVRGDSAAYFCASSWGQGRSPLHFGNGTRLTVT.

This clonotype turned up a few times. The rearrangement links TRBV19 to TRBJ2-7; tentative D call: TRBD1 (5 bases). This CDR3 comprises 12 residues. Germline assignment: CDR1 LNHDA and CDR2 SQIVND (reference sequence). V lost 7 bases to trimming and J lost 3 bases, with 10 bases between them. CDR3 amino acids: CASTGQNYEQYF. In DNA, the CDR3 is TGTGCCAGTACCGGACAAAACTACGAGCAGTACTTC.

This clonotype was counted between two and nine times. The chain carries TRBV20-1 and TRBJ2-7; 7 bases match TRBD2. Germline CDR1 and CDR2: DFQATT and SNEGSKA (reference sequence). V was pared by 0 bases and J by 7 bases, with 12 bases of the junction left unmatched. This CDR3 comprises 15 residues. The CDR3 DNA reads TGCAGTGCTAGAGATCCTAGCGGCCTCCGGGGGGAGCAGTACTTC. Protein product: CSARDPSGLRGEQYF.

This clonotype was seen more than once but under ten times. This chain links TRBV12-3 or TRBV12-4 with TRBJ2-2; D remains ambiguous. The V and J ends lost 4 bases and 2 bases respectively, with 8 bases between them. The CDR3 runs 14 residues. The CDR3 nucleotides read TGTGCCAGCAGTTGGCAGCTAAACACCGGGGAGCTGTTTTTT. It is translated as CASSWQLNTGELFF.

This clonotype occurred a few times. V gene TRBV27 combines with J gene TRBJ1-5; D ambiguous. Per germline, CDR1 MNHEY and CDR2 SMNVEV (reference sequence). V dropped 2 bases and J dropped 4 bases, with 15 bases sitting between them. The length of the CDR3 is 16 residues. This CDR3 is CASSLSRNRSNQPQHF. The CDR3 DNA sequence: TGTGCCAGCAGTTTAAGTCGCAACAGATCTAATCAGCCCCAGCATTTT.

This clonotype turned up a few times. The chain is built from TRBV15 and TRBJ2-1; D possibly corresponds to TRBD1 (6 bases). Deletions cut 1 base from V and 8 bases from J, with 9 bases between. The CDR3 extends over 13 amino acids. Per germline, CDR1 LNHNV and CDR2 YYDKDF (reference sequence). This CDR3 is CATSRGTVYEQFF. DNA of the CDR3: TGTGCCACCAGCAGAGGGACAGTCTATGAGCAGTTCTTC. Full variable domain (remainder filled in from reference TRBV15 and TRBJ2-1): DAMVIQNPRYQVTQFGKPVTLSCSQTLNHNVMYWYQQKSSQAPKLLFHYYDKDFNNEADTPDNFQSRRPNTSFCFLDIRSPGLGDTAMYLCATSRGTVYEQFFGPGTRLTVL.